These 11 T cell receptor beta chains originate from one sample sequenced in a study of Ad26.COV2.S vaccination and SARS-CoV-2 variants. As to treatment: roughly 19 received Ad26.COV2.S at low or high dose, single or two shots; five or six received placebo; per-sample allocation not given. The samples were gathered on day 63 after the first injection of vaccine or placebo. TCRdb's copy holds only in-frame clones and misses some; the assay was immunoSEQ multiplex PCR. In the table there are over 350,000 clones, about 85% of which are singletons. The specimen comprised peripheral blood, sampled in a trial of Ad26.COV2.S vaccine versus placebo. The receptor source for this set is a person aged 18 to 59 who received the Ad26.COV2.S COVID-19 vaccine or a placebo.

This clone was counted a few times. The rearrangement joins TRBV18 to TRBJ1-3; D is uncertain. CDR1 and CDR2 from the germline V gene are KGHSH and LQKENI. The CDR3 consists of 15 residues. V lost 3 bases to trimming and J lost 4 bases, with 13 bases between them. The CDR3 is CASSPSVSQGNTIYF. The CDR3 nucleotides are TGTGCCAGCTCACCCTCTGTTTCGCAGGGAAACACCATATATTTT.

This clone turned up a few times. The chain links TRBV4-1 to TRBJ1-2; D unresolved. The CDR3 length is 13 residues. Germline assignment: CDR1 MGHRA and CDR2 YSYEKL. Trimming stripped 4 bases from V and 7 bases from J, with 13 bases between. The CDR3 DNA is TGCGCCAGCAGCCCGGAGGTGGCGCGTGGCTACACCTTC. Translating gives CASSPEVARGYTF.

The V gene is TRBV7-2, the J gene TRBJ1-1; D gene ambiguous. Trimming removed 5 bases from V and 10 bases from J, with 11 bases in between. Germline V CDR1 and CDR2: SGHTA, FQGNSA. The CDR3 spans 11 residues. CDR3 in amino acids: CASSPGGVAFF. The DNA of the CDR3 is TGTGCCAGCAGCCCGGGTGGTGTAGCTTTCTTT. The entire variable domain, with the rest obtained from reference TRBV7-2 and TRBJ1-1, is as follows: GAGVSQSPSNKVTEKGKDVELRCDPISGHTALYWYRQSLGQGLEFLIYFQGNSAPDKSGLPSDRFSAERTGGSVSTLTIQRTQQEDSAVYLCASSPGGVAFFGQGTRLTVV.

The chain employs TRBV21-1 and TRBJ1-3. TRBV21-1 is a documented pseudogene. The CDR3 extends over 16 amino acids. The CDR3 here is CASSPSFSCSGNTIYF. CDR3 in DNA: TGTGCCAGCAGCCCTTCGTTTTCCTGCTCTGGAAACACCATATATTTT.

The V gene is TRBV11-2, the J gene TRBJ2-1, with 14 bases that match TRBD2. The CDR3 sequence is 16 residues long. Trimming took 5 bases from V and 6 from J; bases not matched to a gene: 6. The germline V gene has CDR1 SGHAT and CDR2 FQNNGV. CDR3 region: CASSAGTSGGVNEQFF. The CDR3 nucleotides are TGTGCCAGCAGCGCGGGGACTAGCGGGGGAGTCAATGAGCAGTTCTTC. Complete variable domain (other parts from reference TRBV11-2 and TRBJ2-1): EAGVAQSPRYKIIEKRQSVAFWCNPISGHATLYWYQQILGQGPKLLIQFQNNGVVDDSQLPKDRFSAERLKGVDSTLKIQPAKLEDSAVYLCASSAGTSGGVNEQFFGPGTRLTVL.

V usage is TRBV7-9 and J usage is TRBJ1-1; D is possibly TRBD1 (5 bases). The CDR3 is 15 residues long. The germline V gene has CDR1 SEHNR and CDR2 FQNEAQ (reference sequence). Trimming shortened V by 5 bases and J by 2 bases, and 15 bases separated the two germline ends. CDR3 nucleotides: TGTGCCAGCAGCCCCTTGGGACGGATAAACACTGAAGCTTTCTTT. The encoded protein is CASSPLGRINTEAFF.

This chain uses TRBV29-1 with TRBJ1-2; D might be TRBD1 (5 bases). Germline values: CDR1 SQVTM, CDR2 ANQGSEA. Trimming removed 0 bases at V and 1 base at J, with 18 bases between. The CDR3 extends over 17 amino acids. CDR3 loop: CSVEDRGRELLNYGYTF. The CDR3 DNA reads as TGCAGCGTTGAAGATCGGGGCAGGGAGCTACTTAACTATGGCTACACCTTC.

The chain employs TRBV5-5 and TRBJ2-5; 11 bases fit TRBD1. The CDR3 runs 14 residues. Germline V gene sequence: CDR1 SGHKS, CDR2 YYEKEE (reference sequence). V lost 4 bases and J lost 5; bases outside the gene matches: 4. Here the CDR3 reads CASSAGQGGETQYF. CDR3 in DNA: TGTGCCAGCAGCGCGGGACAGGGGGGCGAGACCCAGTACTTC.

The CDR3 coding sequence is TGTGCCAGCAGTGACCCAGGGGGTGGCTACACCTTC. Translated: CASSDPGGGYTF. The rearrangement uses TRBV6-4 and TRBJ1-2; 7 positions match TRBD1. The junction had 1 base not matched to a gene; V was cut back by 2 bases and J by 7 bases. This CDR3 is 12 amino acids long. CDR1 and CDR2 from the germline V gene are MRHNA and SNTAGT.

The gene calls are TRBV6-6 and TRBJ1-6, with 8 bases aligning to TRBD1. CDR1 and CDR2 (germline): MNHNY, SVGAGI (reference sequence). This CDR3 has 16 amino acids. V lost 6 bases to trimming and J lost 5 bases; unmatched junction nucleotides: 9. The CDR3 sequence is CASRGQGGTNNSPLHF. The CDR3 nucleotides read TGTGCCAGCAGAGGACAGGGCGGTACAAATAATTCACCCCTCCACTTT.

DNA of the CDR3: TGTGCCAGCAGTGTTGATTGGGACAGCATGAACACTGAAGCTTTCTTT. This codes for CASSVDWDSMNTEAFF. This chain connects TRBV6-1 to TRBJ1-1; 7 bases map to TRBD1. Germline trimming cut 4 bases from V and 0 bases from J; bases unmatched to any gene: 8. Germline loops: CDR1 MNHNS, CDR2 SASEGT. The CDR3 totals 16 residues.